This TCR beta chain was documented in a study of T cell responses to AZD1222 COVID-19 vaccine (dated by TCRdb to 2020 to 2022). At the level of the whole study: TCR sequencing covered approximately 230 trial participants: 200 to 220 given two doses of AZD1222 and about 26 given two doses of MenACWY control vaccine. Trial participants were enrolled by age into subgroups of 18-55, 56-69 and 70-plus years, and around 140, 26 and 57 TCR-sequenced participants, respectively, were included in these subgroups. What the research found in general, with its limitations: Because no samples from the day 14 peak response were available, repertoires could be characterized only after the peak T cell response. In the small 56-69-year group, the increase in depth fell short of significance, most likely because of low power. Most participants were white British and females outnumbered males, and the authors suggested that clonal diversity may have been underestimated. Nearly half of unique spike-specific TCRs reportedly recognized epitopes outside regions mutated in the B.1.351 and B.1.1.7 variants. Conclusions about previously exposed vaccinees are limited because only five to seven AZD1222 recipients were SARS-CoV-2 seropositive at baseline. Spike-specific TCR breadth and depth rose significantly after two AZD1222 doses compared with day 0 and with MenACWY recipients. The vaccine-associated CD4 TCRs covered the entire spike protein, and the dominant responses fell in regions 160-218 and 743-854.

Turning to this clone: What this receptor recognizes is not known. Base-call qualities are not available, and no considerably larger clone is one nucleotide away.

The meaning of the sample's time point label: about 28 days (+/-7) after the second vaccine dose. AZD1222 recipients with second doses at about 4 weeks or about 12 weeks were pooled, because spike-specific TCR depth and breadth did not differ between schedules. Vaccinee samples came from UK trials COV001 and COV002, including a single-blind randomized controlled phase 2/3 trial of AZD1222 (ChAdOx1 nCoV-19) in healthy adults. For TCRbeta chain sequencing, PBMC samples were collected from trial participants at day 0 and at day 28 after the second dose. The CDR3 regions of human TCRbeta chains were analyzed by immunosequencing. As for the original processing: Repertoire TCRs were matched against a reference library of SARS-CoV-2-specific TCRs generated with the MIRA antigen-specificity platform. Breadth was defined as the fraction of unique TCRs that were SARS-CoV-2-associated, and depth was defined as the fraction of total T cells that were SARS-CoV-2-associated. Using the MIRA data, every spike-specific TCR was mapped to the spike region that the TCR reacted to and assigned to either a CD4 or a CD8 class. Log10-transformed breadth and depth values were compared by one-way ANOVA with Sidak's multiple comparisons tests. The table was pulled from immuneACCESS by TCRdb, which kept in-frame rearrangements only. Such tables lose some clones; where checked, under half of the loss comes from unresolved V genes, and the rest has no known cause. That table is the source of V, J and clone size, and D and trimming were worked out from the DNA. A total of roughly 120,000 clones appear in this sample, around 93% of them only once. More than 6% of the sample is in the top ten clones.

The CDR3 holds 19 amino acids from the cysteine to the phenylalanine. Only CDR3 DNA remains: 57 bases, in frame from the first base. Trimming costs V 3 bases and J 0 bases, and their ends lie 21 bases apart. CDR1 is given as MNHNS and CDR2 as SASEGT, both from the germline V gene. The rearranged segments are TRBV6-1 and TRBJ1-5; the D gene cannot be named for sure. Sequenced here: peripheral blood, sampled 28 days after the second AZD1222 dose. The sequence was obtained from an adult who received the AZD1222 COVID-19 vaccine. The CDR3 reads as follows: CASSDTTDQFRYSNQPQHF. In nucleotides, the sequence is TGTGCCAGCAGTGATACAACCGACCAATTCCGGTATAGCAATCAGCCCCAGCATTTT.